The sequence of this TCR beta chain was determined in a study of T cells in Graves' hyperthyroidism and ophthalmopathy. Overall study context: Peripheral blood draws took place at initial diagnosis, ahead of any treatment. Findings and limits, study-wide: Most expanded thyroid clonotypes above 0.001 recurred in blood.

Amplification targeted TCR beta CDR3 regions from RNA transcripts. First-round RT-PCR targeting the TCR CDR3 was performed with the HTBI primer set. TCRdb processed the multiplex PCR reads anew with MiXCR; each CDR3 protein has one entry. The table has approximately 600,000 distinct CDR3 sequences, about 20% seen once; the top ten hold about 35%. This CDR3 comprises 15 residues. Diagnosis relied on clinical symptoms, serum thyroxine and TRAb, thyroid ultrasound and orbital computed tomography. Each 10 ml fresh peripheral blood draw supplied the PBMCs. Comments on this clonotype: Its antigen is not known. This may come from a read error, since a much larger clone is one base off.

This chain uses TRBV12-3 or TRBV12-4 with TRBJ2-1; 8 positions match TRBD1. The source is a man aged 25 to 45 with Graves' ophthalmopathy. Sequenced sample: blood. CDR3 sequence reads: CASGLGQGAPNEQFF. The CDR3 DNA follows: TGTGCCAGCGGTTTAGGGCAGGGGGCCCCCAATGAGCAGTTCTTC.